This T cell receptor beta chain was retrieved from a study of T-cell memory formation after mild COVID-19. Regarding the study as a whole: Among clones peaking at day 37 in the second wave, SARS-CoV-2 specificity remained unconfirmed. Within pre-infection memory, some responding clones were found, suggesting cross-reactive memory joined. Clones that contracted from day 15 to 85 had balanced CD4/CD8; later expanders were CD4+ biased.

Worth noting for this clonotype: The antigen is undetermined.

MiXCR, run by TCRdb on the 5' RACE reads, gives a single entry per CDR3 protein. The sample holds a few hundred thousand distinct CDR3 sequences, 15% to 20% seen once. This sequence originates from a young man who had mild COVID-19 (a few samples of this study predate the infection). Cell type and time point are not known. Specimen: PBMCs or a T cell subset sorted from them (not recorded which).

The CDR3 DNA is TGTGCCAGCAGCCACCCAAGGGGCTACGAGCAGTACTTC. Translation gives CASSHPRGYEQYF. The J gene is TRBJ2-7, the V gene TRBV12-3 or TRBV12-4, with a possible D match to TRBD1 (5 bases). This CDR3 has 13 amino acids. The V and J ends lost 6 bases and 3 bases respectively, with 12 bases between them.